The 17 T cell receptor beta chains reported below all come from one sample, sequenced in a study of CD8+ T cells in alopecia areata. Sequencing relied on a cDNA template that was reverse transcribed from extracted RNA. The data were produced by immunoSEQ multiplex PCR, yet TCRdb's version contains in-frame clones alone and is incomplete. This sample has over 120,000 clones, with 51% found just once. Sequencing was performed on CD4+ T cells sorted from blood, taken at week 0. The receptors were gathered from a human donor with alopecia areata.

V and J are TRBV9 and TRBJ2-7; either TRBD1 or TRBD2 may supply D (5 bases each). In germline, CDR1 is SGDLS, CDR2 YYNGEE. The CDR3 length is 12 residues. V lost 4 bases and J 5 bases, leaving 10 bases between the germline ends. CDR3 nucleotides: TGTGCCAGCAGCCCCGGGGCGGACGAGCAGTACTTC. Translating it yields CASSPGADEQYF.

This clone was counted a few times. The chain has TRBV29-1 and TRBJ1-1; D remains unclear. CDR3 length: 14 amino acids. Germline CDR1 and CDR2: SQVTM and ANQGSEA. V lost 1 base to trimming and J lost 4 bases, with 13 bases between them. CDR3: CSVEVKGSFTEAFF. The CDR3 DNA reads TGCAGCGTTGAAGTGAAGGGAAGTTTCACTGAAGCTTTCTTT.

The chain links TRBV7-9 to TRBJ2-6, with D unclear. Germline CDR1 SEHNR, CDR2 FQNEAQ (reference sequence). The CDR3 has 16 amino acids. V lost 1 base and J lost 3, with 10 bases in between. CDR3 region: CASSLVLAVGANVLTF. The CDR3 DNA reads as TGTGCCAGCAGCTTAGTTTTGGCTGTTGGGGCCAACGTCCTGACTTTC.

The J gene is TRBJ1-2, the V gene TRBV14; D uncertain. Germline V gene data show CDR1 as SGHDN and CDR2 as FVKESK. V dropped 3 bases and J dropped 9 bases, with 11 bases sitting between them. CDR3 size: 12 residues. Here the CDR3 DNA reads TGTGCCAGCAGCCAGAGACTCCTGAGCTACACCTTC. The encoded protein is CASSQRLLSYTF. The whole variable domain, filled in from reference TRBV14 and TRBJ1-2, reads EAGVTQFPSHSVIEKGQTVTLRCDPISGHDNLYWYRRVMGKEIKFLLHFVKESKQDESGMPNNRFLAERTGGTYSTLKVQPAELEDSGVYFCASSQRLLSYTFGSGTRLTVV.

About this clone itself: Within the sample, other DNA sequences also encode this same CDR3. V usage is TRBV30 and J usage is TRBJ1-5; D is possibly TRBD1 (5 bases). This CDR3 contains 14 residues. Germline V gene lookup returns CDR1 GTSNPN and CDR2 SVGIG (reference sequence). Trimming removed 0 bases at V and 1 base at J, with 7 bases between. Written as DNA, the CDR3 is TGTGCCTGGAGTGTCGGGGGGAGCAATCAGCCCCAGCATTTT. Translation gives CAWSVGGSNQPQHF.

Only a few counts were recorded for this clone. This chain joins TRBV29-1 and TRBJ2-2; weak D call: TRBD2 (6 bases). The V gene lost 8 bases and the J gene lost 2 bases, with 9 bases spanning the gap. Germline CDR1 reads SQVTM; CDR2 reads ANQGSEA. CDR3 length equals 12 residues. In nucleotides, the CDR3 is TGCAGCACCGGGACTAACACCGGGGAGCTGTTTTTT. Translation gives CSTGTNTGELFF.

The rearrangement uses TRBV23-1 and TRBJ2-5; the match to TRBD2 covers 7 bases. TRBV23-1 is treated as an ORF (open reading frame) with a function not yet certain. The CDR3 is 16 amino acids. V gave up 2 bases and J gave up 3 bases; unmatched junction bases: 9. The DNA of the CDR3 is TGCGCCAGCAGTCAAGCGATCCCGGGGGGAGAAGAGACCCAGTACTTC. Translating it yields CASSQAIPGGEETQYF.

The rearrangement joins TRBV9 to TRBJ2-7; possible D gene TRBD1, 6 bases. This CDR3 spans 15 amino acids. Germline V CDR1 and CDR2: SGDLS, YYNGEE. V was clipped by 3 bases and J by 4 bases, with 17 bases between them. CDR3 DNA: TGTGCCAGCAGCGCCCAACAGGGTATGGTATACGAGCAGTACTTC. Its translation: CASSAQQGMVYEQYF. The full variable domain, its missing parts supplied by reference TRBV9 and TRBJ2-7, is DSGVTQTPKHLITATGQRVTLRCSPRSGDLSVYWYQQSLDQGLQFLIQYYNGEERAKGNILERFSAQQFPDLHSELNLSSLELGDSALYFCASSAQQGMVYEQYFGPGTRLTVT.

The CDR3 coding sequence is TGTGCCAGCACCCGAGACGTATTAGGGAATTCACCCCTCCACTTT. Its translation: CASTRDVLGNSPLHF. This chain uses TRBV2 with TRBJ1-6; D is unresolved. The CDR3 extends over 15 amino acids. Germline CDR1 reads SNHLY; CDR2 reads FYNNEI. V gave up 7 bases and J gave up 7 bases, with 17 bases separating them.

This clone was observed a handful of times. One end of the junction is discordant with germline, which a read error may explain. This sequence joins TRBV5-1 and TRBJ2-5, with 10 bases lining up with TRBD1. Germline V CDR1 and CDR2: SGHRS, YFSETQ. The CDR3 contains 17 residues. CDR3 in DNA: TGCGCCAGCAGCTTACAGGACAGGGGGTCGGGACAAGCGACCCAGTACTTC. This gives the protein CASSLQDRGSGQATQYF.

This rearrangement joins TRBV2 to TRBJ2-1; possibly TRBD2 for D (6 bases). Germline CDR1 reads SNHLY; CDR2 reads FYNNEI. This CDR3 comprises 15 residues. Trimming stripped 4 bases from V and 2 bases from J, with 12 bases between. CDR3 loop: CASSVLGEAYNEQFF. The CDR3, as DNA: TGTGCCAGCAGTGTATTGGGGGAGGCCTACAATGAGCAGTTCTTC.

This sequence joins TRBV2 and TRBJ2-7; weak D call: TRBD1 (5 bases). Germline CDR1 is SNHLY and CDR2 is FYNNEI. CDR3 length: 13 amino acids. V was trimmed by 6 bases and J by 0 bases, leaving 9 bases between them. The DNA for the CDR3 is TGTGCCAGCAGCGATGGGGCCTCCTACGAGCAGTACTTC. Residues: CASSDGASYEQYF. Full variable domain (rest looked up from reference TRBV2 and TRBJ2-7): EPEVTQTPSHQVTQMGQEVILRCVPISNHLYFYWYRQILGQKVEFLVSFYNNEISEKSEIFDDQFSVERPDGSNFTLKIRSTKLEDSAMYFCASSDGASYEQYFGPGTRLTVT.

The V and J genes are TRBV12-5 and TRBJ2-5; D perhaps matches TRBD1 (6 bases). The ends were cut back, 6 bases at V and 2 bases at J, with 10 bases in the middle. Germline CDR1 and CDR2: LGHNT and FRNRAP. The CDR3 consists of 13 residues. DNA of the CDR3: TGTGCTAGTGGCCAGGACAGACAAGAGACCCAGTACTTC. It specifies CASGQDRQETQYF. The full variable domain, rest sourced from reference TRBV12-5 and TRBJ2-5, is DARVTQTPRHKVTEMGQEVTMRCQPILGHNTVFWYRQTMMQGLELLAYFRNRAPLDDSGMPKDRFSAEMPDATLATLKIQPSEPRDSAVYFCASGQDRQETQYFGPGTRLLVL.

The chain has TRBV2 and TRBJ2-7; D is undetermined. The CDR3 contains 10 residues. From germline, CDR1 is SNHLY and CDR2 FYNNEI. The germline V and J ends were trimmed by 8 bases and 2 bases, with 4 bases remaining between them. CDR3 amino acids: CASRTYEQYF. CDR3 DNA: TGTGCCAGCCGCACCTACGAGCAGTACTTC. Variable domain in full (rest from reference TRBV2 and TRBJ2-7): EPEVTQTPSHQVTQMGQEVILRCVPISNHLYFYWYRQILGQKVEFLVSFYNNEISEKSEIFDDQFSVERPDGSNFTLKIRSTKLEDSAMYFCASRTYEQYFGPGTRLTVT.

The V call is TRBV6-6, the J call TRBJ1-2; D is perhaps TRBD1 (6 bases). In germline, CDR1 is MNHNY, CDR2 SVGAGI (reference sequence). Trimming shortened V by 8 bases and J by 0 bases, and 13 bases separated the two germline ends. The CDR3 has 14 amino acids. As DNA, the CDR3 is TGTGCCAGCGGCAGACAGGACTCTAACTATGGCTACACCTTC. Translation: CASGRQDSNYGYTF.

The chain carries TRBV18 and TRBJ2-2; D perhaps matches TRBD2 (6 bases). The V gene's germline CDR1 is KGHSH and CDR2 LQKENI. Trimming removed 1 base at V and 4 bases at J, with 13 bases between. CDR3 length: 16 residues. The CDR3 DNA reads TGTGCCAGCTCACCACAGGCGGGGCAAATCACCGGGGAGCTGTTTTTT. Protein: CASSPQAGQITGELFF.

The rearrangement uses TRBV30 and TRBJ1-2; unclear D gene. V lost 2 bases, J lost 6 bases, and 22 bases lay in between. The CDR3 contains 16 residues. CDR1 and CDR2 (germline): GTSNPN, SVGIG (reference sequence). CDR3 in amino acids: CAWSQNGGLTPDGYTF. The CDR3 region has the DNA TGTGCCTGGAGTCAAAATGGTGGACTTACTCCAGATGGCTACACCTTC.